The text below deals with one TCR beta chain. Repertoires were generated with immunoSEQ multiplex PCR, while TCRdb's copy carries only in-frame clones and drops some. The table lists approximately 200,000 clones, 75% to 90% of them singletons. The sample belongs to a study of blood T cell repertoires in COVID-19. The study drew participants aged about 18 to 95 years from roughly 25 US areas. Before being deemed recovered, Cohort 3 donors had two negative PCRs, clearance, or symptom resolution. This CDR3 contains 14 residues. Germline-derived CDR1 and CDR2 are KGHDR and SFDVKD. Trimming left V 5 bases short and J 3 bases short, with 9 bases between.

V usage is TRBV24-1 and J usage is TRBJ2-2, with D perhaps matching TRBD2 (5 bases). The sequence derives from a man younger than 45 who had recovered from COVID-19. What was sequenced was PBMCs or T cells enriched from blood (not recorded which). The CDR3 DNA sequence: TGTGCCACCAGTGGCGGGTGGGACACCGGGGAGCTGTTTTTT. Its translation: CATSGGWDTGELFF.